The sequence of this T cell receptor (beta chain) was determined in a study of shared clonotypes between healthy human individuals. The table came from immunoSEQ multiplex PCR; TCRdb's copy has only in-frame clones and leaves some out. The sample consists of over a million clones, approximately 70% of them appearing once. The source is a man between 18 and 35 years old in good health. Sample: memory CD4+ T cells sorted from blood. Subset denoted: CD45RA-negative fraction.

The CDR3 loop reads CATSGSGTNSYEQYF. The DNA for the CDR3 is TGTGCCACCAGCGGTTCCGGGACTAACTCCTACGAGCAGTACTTC. J is TRBJ2-7 and V is TRBV15; TRBD2 matches at 7 bases. Germline V gene lookup returns CDR1 LNHNV and CDR2 YYDKDF (reference sequence). This CDR3 is 15 amino acids long. V dropped 5 bases and J dropped 0; count of bases not matched to a gene: 7.